This T cell receptor beta chain was found in a study of cytomegalovirus exposure and HLA in healthy donors. These donors, healthy bone marrow donors, were studied. 13 Jbeta primers and 60 Vbeta primers were used for the PCR. Repertoires were generated with immunoSEQ multiplex PCR, while TCRdb's copy carries only in-frame clones and drops some. The sample consists of about 240,000 clones, roughly 73% of them appearing once. For this clone: Its antigen is unidentified.

Study-level findings and limits: In a later analysis, TCR beta V- and J-gene trimming showed a link to a missense DCLRE1C variant. In a later analysis, at a false discovery rate of 0.05, 15,000 to 20,000 TCR beta sequences were associated with HLA alleles.

Source material: PBMCs. This clonotype originated in a boy aged 5-17 years in good health and CMV-seronegative.

Written as DNA, the CDR3 is TGTGCCAGCTCACCAGGGGGGACAGGGCTTGGCTACACCTTC. This sequence encodes CASSPGGTGLGYTF. The genes are TRBV18 and TRBJ1-2; 9 bases map to TRBD1. Trimming cost V 2 bases and J 7 bases; bases outside gene matches: 5. This CDR3 is 14 amino acids long. Per germline, CDR1 KGHSH and CDR2 LQKENI. Supplemented by reference TRBV18 and TRBJ1-2, the full variable domain reads NAGVMQNPRHLVRRRGQEARLRCSPMKGHSHVYWYRQLPEEGLKFMVYLQKENIIDESGMPKERFSAEFPKEGPSILRIQQVVRGDSAAYFCASSPGGTGLGYTFGSGTRLTVV.